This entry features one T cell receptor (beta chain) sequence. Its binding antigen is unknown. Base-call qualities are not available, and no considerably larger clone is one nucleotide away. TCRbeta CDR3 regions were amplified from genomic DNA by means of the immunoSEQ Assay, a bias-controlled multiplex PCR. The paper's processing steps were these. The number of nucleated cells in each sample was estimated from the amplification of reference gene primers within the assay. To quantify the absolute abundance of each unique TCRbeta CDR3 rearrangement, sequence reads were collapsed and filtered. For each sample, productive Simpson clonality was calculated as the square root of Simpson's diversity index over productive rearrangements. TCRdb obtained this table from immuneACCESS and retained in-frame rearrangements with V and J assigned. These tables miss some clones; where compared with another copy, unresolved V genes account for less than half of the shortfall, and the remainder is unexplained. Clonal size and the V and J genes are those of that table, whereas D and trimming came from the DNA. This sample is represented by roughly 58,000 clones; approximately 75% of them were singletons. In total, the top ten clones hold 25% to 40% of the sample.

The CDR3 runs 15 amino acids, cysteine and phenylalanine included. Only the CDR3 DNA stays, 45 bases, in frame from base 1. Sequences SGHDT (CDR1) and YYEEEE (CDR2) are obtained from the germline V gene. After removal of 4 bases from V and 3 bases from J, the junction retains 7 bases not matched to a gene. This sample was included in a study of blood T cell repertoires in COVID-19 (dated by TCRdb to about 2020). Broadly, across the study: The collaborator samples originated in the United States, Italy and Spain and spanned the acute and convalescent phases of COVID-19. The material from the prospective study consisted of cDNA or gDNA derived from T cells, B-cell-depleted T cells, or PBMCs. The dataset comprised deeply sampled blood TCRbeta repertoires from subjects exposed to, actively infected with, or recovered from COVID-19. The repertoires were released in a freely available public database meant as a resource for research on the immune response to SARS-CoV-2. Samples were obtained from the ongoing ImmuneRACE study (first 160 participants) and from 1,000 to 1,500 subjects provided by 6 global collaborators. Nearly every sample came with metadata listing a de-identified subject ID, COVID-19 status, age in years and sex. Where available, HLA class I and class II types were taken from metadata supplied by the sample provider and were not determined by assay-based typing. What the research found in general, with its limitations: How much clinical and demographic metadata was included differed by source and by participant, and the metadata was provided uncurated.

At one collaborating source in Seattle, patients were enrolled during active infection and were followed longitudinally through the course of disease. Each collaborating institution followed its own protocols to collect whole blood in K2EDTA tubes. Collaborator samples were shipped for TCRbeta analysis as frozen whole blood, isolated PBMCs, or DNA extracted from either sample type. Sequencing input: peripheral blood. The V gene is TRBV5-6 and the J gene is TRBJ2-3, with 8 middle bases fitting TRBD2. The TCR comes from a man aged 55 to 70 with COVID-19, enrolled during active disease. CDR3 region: CASSLNGGATDTQYF. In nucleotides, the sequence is TGTGCCAGCAGCCTCAACGGGGGGGCGACAGATACGCAGTATTTT. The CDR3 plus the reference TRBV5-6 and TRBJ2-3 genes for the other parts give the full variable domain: DAGVTQSPTHLIKTRGQQVTLRCSPKSGHDTVSWYQQALGQGPQFIFQYYEEEERQRGNFPDRFSGHQFPNYSSELNVNALLLGDSALYLCASSLNGGATDTQYFGPGTRLTVL.